This TCR beta chain was retrieved from a study of CD8 T cells in ankylosing spondylitis. General study findings and limits: Disease-linked clones were reportedly significantly enriched in matched ankylosing spondylitis synovial fluid. Among TCR beta sequences, a motif of under 10 highly homologous variants appeared characteristic of ankylosing spondylitis blood. Disease-associated clonotypes exhibited CD8+ identity and were relatively infrequent in peripheral blood.

By quantitative 5'-RACE with molecular barcodes, the TCR beta libraries were made. TCRdb reprocessed the 5' RACE reads with MiXCR, giving one entry per CDR3 protein. The sample contains about 140,000 distinct CDR3 sequences, roughly 8.4% of which appear only once. Germline V gives CDR1 ENHRY, CDR2 SYGVKD. Trimming shortened V by 4 bases and J by 11 bases, and 11 bases separated the two germline ends. This CDR3 region has 11 residues. This clonotype was seen repeatedly, ten times or more. Its antigen is not identified. The material sequenced was synovial fluid, either unsorted or a sorted T cell fraction (not recorded which). The receptor's source is a male donor with ankylosing spondylitis. This chain connects TRBV10-3 to TRBJ1-1; D is perhaps TRBD1 (5 bases). The CDR3 region is CAISVRGLAFF. CDR3 DNA: TGTGCCATCAGTGTTCGGGGGTTGGCTTTCTTT.